This is a list of T cell receptor beta chains from one sample in a study of Graves' ophthalmopathy and Graves' hyperthyroidism. TCRdb called the multiplex PCR reads again in MiXCR, with one record for every CDR3 protein. The sample has 660,000 or so distinct CDR3 sequences, about 38% seen once; the top ten hold more than 2.5%. Sequenced: peripheral blood. These receptors all come from an adult man with Graves' ophthalmopathy. CDR3s include the opening cysteine and the closing phenylalanine or tryptophan. D genes are given only for firm matches. The size field is filled for only some rows; it gives once, few, many or a size class.

j_gene: TRBJ1-6
v_gene: TRBV11-2
d_gene: -
abundance: -
CDR3nt: TGTGCCAGCAGCTTAGTGCCCCGGGGTAGGATTAATTCACCCCTCCACTTT
CDR3aa: CASSLVPRGRINSPLHF

j_gene: TRBJ2-7
v_gene: TRBV12-3/TRBV12-4
d_gene: TRBD2
abundance: few
CDR3nt: TGTGCCAGCAGCTCAAAGCGGGAGAGTTCCTACGAGCAGTACTTC
CDR3aa: CASSSKRESSYEQYF

j_gene: TRBJ1-2
v_gene: TRBV6-6
d_gene: TRBD1
abundance: many
CDR3nt: TGTGCCAGCAGTTCCTGGACAGGGGTCGATGGCTACACCTTC
CDR3aa: CASSSWTGVDGYTF

j_gene: TRBJ2-7
v_gene: TRBV2
d_gene: -
abundance: many
CDR3nt: TGTGCCAGCAGGTACCGGACAGCTCGGGAGCAGTACTTC
CDR3aa: CASRYRTAREQYF

j_gene: TRBJ2-7
v_gene: TRBV7-8
d_gene: TRBD2
abundance: many
CDR3nt: TGTGCCAGCAGCTTAGCTGGGAAAGGGCGGGGGAAGTACGAGCAGTACTTC
CDR3aa: CASSLAGKGRGKYEQYF

j_gene: TRBJ2-1
v_gene: TRBV29-1
d_gene: -
abundance: -
CDR3nt: TGCAGCGTTGAAAGGCAGGGGTCCGCCTACAATGAGCAGTTCTTC
CDR3aa: CSVERQGSAYNEQFF

j_gene: TRBJ1-3
v_gene: TRBV7-3
d_gene: TRBD1
abundance: once
CDR3nt: TGTGCCAGCAGTCGGACAGGGGATCTCCTTTCTGGAAACACCATATATTTT
CDR3aa: CASSRTGDLLSGNTIYF

j_gene: TRBJ2-6
v_gene: TRBV29-1
d_gene: -
abundance: -
CDR3nt: TGCAGCGGGTCTTCAGGGGATGGGGCCAACGTCCTGACTTTC
CDR3aa: CSGSSGDGANVLTF

j_gene: TRBJ2-5
v_gene: TRBV3-1
d_gene: TRBD1
abundance: -
CDR3nt: TGTGCCAGCAGCCAAGGACAGGGGGGGAAAGAGACCCAGTACTTC
CDR3aa: CASSQGQGGKETQYF

j_gene: TRBJ2-7
v_gene: TRBV7-2
d_gene: -
abundance: many
CDR3nt: TGTGCCAGCAGCTTAGTCTGGACCCTAAACTACTCCTACGAGCAGTACTTC
CDR3aa: CASSLVWTLNYSYEQYF

j_gene: TRBJ2-7
v_gene: TRBV7-8
d_gene: -
abundance: -
CDR3nt: TGTGCCAGCATTCTGGGGTACTCCTACGAGCAGTACTTC
CDR3aa: CASILGYSYEQYF

j_gene: TRBJ2-5
v_gene: TRBV24-1
d_gene: TRBD1
abundance: -
CDR3nt: TGTGCCACCAGTGATCCTGGACAGGGGGAGGAGACCCAGCACTTC
CDR3aa: CATSDPGQGEETQHF

j_gene: TRBJ2-7
v_gene: TRBV19
d_gene: TRBD2
abundance: many
CDR3nt: TGTGCCAGTACCGGGACTAGCAAATCCTACGAGCAGTACTTC
CDR3aa: CASTGTSKSYEQYF

j_gene: TRBJ1-4
v_gene: TRBV7-9
d_gene: -
abundance: -
CDR3nt: TGTGCCAGCAGTTTGGGGGAAGACGAAAAACTGTTTTTT
CDR3aa: CASSLGEDEKLFF

j_gene: TRBJ1-4
v_gene: TRBV9
d_gene: TRBD1
abundance: -
CDR3nt: TGTGCCAGCAGCCCAGGGGGGGGCTGGGGTGAAAAACTGTTTTTT
CDR3aa: CASSPGGGWGEKLFF

j_gene: TRBJ2-7
v_gene: TRBV20-1
d_gene: TRBD2
abundance: many
CDR3nt: TGCAGTGCTATGGGACTAGCGGGGATTTACGAGCAGTACTTC
CDR3aa: CSAMGLAGIYEQYF

j_gene: TRBJ1-2
v_gene: TRBV20-1
d_gene: -
abundance: -
CDR3nt: TGCAGTGCTAGAGATCCCCGGGGGGATTGGAATGGCTACACCTTC
CDR3aa: CSARDPRGDWNGYTF

j_gene: TRBJ1-2
v_gene: TRBV11-2
d_gene: TRBD1
abundance: many
CDR3nt: TGTGCCAGCAGCTCAGGGGGCTTGGACTATGGCTACACCTTC
CDR3aa: CASSSGGLDYGYTF

j_gene: TRBJ1-6
v_gene: TRBV20-1
d_gene: -
abundance: -
CDR3nt: TGCAGTGCTAGAGGCGGGAGGGCCTCACCCCTCCACTTT
CDR3aa: CSARGGRASPLHF

j_gene: TRBJ1-1
v_gene: TRBV19
d_gene: -
abundance: -
CDR3nt: TGTGCCAGCAGTTTATCCATGGGATGGGGCACTGAAGCTTTCTTT
CDR3aa: CASSLSMGWGTEAFF

j_gene: TRBJ1-3
v_gene: TRBV7-9
d_gene: TRBD1
abundance: -
CDR3nt: TGTGCCAGCAGTCACGAGACAGGGGGCCCCCGCTCCGGAAACACCATATATTTT
CDR3aa: CASSHETGGPRSGNTIYF

j_gene: TRBJ2-2
v_gene: TRBV9
d_gene: -
abundance: many
CDR3nt: TGTGCCAGCAGCCCAGCCGGTATCGCGAACACCGGGGAGCTGTTTTTT
CDR3aa: CASSPAGIANTGELFF